This T cell receptor (beta chain) emerged from a study of the immune and genomic landscape of osteosarcoma. The table came from immunoSEQ multiplex PCR; TCRdb's copy has only in-frame clones and leaves some out. The sample contains 1,500 to 2,000 clones, roughly 69% of which appear only once. Study-wide findings and caveats: Reference clonality came from outside normal skin and healthy blood, not matched tissue. Compared with cold C1, the hot C3 cluster had higher, still-low clonality. A single dominant hyperexpanded clone appeared in about five cases, each with <100 clonotypes.

Primary, local recurrence and metastasis osteosarcoma tumors were taken after treatment from poor-prognosis patients. CDR3 length: 15 residues. The germline V gene has CDR1 SNHLY and CDR2 FYNNEI. Trimming pared 7 bases from V and 1 base from J, leaving 16 bases between. This clone was picked up one time. Antigen unknown. This receptor was taken from a man aged 18-30 years with osteosarcoma. J is TRBJ1-1 and V is TRBV2, with no clear D. Sequencing input: primary tumor tissue from the T10 vertebra. The CDR3 bases are TGTGCCAGCATACCATTAGGGCTCACGAACACTGAAGCTTTCTTT. Residues: CASIPLGLTNTEAFF.